This T cell receptor (beta chain) derives from a study of T cell responses to AZD1222 COVID-19 vaccine. Germline V gives CDR1 LNHDA, CDR2 SQIVND (reference sequence). V was pared by 3 bases and J by 4 bases, with 9 bases of the junction left unmatched. There are 15 residues in the CDR3. Libraries were prepared by immunoSEQ multiplex PCR; TCRdb keeps only in-frame clonotypes and omits some of them. Counted here are about 120,000 clones, roughly nine tenths occurring once; the ten biggest clones make up approximately 4.9%. The specimen was peripheral blood, collected on day 0 of AZD1222 vaccination. The gene calls are TRBV19 and TRBJ2-7; TRBD1 agrees at 7 bases. The receptor was derived from an adult in good health. In DNA, the CDR3 is TGTGCCAGTAGTATGGCGCGACAGGGCCATTACGAGCAGTACTTC. This sequence encodes CASSMARQGHYEQYF.